This TCR beta chain stems from a study of T cell responses to AZD1222 COVID-19 vaccine. The study, taken as a whole, reports: Mapped onto spike, vaccine-associated CD4 TCRs spanned it and were dominant at 160-218 and 743-854. Females made up more of the donors, who were largely white British, and clonal diversity may have come out too low.

The table came from immunoSEQ multiplex PCR; TCRdb's copy has only in-frame clones and leaves some out. The sample lists about 110,000 clones; about nine tenths were seen once. The CDR3 is 14 amino acids. Germline CDR1 SGHRS, CDR2 YFSETQ. Trimming pared 3 bases from V and 0 bases from J, leaving 10 bases between. Comments on this clone: Antigen: not known.

The clonotype comes from an adult in good health. Sequencing used peripheral blood, obtained on day 0 of AZD1222 vaccination. The V call is TRBV5-1, the J call TRBJ2-7; tentatively, D is TRBD1 (6 bases). The CDR3 DNA reads TGCGCCAGCAGCTCTAGGGGGTACTCCTACGAGCAGTACTTC. This gives the protein CASSSRGYSYEQYF. The full variable domain, with the rest looked up from reference TRBV5-1 and TRBJ2-7, is KAGVTQTPRYLIKTRGQQVTLSCSPISGHRSVSWYQQTPGQGLQFLFEYFSETQRNKGNFPGRFSGRQFSNSRSEMNVSTLELGDSALYLCASSSRGYSYEQYFGPGTRLTVT.